Given below is one T cell receptor beta chain in context. The antigen remains unidentified. The data derive from a study of vaccination effects on CD4 cells after COVID-19. Study information: As their vaccination, participants received two doses of either BNT162b2 or mRNA-1273.

The assay was immunoSEQ multiplex PCR, and TCRdb's table has in-frame clones only and misses some. The sample has about 55,000 clones, around 68% seen once. V was cut by 6 bases and J by 6 bases, with 15 bases left in between. The CDR3 runs 15 residues. CDR1 MNHEY and CDR2 SVGAGI come from the germline V gene. Viral peptide pool expansion of antigen-specific CD4+ T cells preceded sequencing in the ViraFEST assay. CD4+ T cell isolation took place after more than eight days of culture. No vaccinee had earlier SARS-CoV-2 infection, and nucleocapsid antibodies were negative. The chain combines TRBV6-5 with TRBJ1-6; D is possibly TRBD1 (5 bases). The TCR comes from a human donor who received a COVID-19 vaccine. Sequenced here: CD4+ T cells from PBMCs cultured with SARS-CoV-2 spike peptides, sampled before COVID-19 vaccination. The CDR3 DNA is TGTGCCAGCAGCGCTGCAGGGCGTCCTAATTCACCCCTCCACTTT. Translation: CASSAAGRPNSPLHF.